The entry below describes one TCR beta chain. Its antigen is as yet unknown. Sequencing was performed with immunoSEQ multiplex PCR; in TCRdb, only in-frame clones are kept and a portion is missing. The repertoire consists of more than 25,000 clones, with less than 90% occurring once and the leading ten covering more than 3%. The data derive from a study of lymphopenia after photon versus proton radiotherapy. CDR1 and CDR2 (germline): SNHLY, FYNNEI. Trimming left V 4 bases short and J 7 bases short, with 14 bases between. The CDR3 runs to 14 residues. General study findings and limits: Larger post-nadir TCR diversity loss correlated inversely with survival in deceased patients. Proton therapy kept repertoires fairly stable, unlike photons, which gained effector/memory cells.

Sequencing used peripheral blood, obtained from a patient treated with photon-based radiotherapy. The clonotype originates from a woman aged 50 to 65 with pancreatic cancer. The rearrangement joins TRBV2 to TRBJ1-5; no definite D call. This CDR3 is CASSGADVNQPQHF. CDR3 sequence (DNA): TGTGCCAGCAGTGGGGCAGACGTAAACCAGCCCCAGCATTTT.